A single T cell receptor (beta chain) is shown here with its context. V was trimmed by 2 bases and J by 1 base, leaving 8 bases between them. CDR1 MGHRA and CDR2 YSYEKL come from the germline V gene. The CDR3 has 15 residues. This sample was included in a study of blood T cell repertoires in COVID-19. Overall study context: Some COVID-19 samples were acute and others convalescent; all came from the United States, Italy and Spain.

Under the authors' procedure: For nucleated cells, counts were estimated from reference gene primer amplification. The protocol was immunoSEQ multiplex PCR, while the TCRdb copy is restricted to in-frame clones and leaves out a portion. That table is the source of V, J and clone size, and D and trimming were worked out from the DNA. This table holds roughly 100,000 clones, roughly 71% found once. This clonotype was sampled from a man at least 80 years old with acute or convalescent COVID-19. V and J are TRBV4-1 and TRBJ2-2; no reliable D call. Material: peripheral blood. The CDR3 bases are TGCGCCAGCAGCCAACTTTCGGGGAACACCGGGGAGCTGTTTTTT. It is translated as CASSQLSGNTGELFF.